A single sample is the source of the 3 T cell receptor beta chains below, sequenced in a study of blood T cell repertoires in COVID-19. This table comes from immunoSEQ multiplex PCR, and its TCRdb copy is limited to in-frame clones, with some not included. Among about 190,000 clones listed, around 91% were seen once. Sequencing was carried out using peripheral blood. The receptor source for this set is a man in his fifties or sixties with acute or convalescent COVID-19.

This chain links TRBV9 with TRBJ2-7; D may be TRBD2 (6 bases). Trimming removed 0 bases at V and 1 base at J, with 14 bases between. This CDR3 spans 16 amino acids. Looked up from germline, CDR1 is SGDLS and CDR2 is YYNGEE. CDR3 coding DNA: TGTGCCAGCAGCGTAGGACCAGGGAGGAGGTCCTACGAGCAGTACGTC. Translating it yields CASSVGPGRRSYEQYV.

This chain joins TRBV2 and TRBJ2-5, with D perhaps matching TRBD2 (6 bases). The CDR3 length is 13 residues. The V and J ends lost 6 bases and 9 bases respectively, with 17 bases between them. Germline assignment: CDR1 SNHLY and CDR2 FYNNEI. The CDR3 here is CASSGTPLGAQYF. For the CDR3, the DNA is TGTGCCAGCAGCGGGACTCCGTTGGGGGCCCAGTACTTC. Variable domain in full (rest from reference TRBV2 and TRBJ2-5): EPEVTQTPSHQVTQMGQEVILRCVPISNHLYFYWYRQILGQKVEFLVSFYNNEISEKSEIFDDQFSVERPDGSNFTLKIRSTKLEDSAMYFCASSGTPLGAQYFGPGTRLLVL.

The chain recombines TRBV11-2 with TRBJ2-3; D perhaps matches TRBD2 (6 bases). This CDR3 is 16 amino acids long. CDR1 and CDR2 (germline): SGHAT, FQNNGV. V was pared by 1 base and J by 7 bases, with 18 bases between. This chain's CDR3 is CASSLVAGPQMNTQYF. CDR3 in DNA: TGTGCCAGCAGCTTAGTGGCGGGACCCCAGATGAATACGCAGTATTTT.